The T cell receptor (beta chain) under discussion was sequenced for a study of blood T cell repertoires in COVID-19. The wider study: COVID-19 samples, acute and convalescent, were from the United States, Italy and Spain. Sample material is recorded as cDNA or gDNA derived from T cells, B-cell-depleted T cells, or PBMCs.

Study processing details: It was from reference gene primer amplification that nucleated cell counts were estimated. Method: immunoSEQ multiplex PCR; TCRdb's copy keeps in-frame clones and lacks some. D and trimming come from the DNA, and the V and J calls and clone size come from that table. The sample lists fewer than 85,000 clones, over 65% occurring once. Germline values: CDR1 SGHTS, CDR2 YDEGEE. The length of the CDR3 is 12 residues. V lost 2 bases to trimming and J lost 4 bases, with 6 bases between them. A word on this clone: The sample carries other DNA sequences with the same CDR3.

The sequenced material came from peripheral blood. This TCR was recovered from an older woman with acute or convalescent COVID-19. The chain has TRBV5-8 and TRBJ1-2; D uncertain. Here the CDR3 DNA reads TGTGCCAGCAGCTTTTCAGGCTATGGCTACACCTTC. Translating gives CASSFSGYGYTF. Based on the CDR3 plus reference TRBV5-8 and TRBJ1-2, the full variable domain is EAGVTQSPTHLIKTRGQQATLRCSPISGHTSVYWYQQALGLGLQFLLWYDEGEERNRGNFPPRFSGRQFPNYSSELNVNALELEDSALYLCASSFSGYGYTFGSGTRLTVV.